This T cell receptor (beta chain) was found in a study of shared clonotypes between healthy human individuals. Clones were read by immunoSEQ multiplex PCR, and TCRdb kept only the in-frame ones, dropping some. The data hold about 1.1 million clones, with approximately 75% observed a single time. Per the germline V gene, CDR1 is SGHAT and CDR2 is FQNNGV. CDR3 length: 12 residues. Trimming stripped 1 base from V and 7 bases from J, with 4 bases between. The J gene is TRBJ1-4, the V gene TRBV11-2; the D is unclear. The specimen was memory CD4+ T cells from PBMCs. Indicated subset: CD45RA-negative fraction. The receptor comes from a man aged 18 to 35 in good health. Some clones in this sample may be carry-over from other donors' samples. The CDR3 spells CASSLAGEKLFF. DNA of the CDR3: TGTGCCAGCAGCTTAGCGGGTGAAAAACTGTTTTTT.